Following are 21 T cell receptor beta chains from one sample sequenced in a study of Ad26.COV2.S vaccination and SARS-CoV-2 variants. Documented treatment: roughly 18 received Ad26.COV2.S at low or high dose, single or two shots; 5 received placebo; per-sample allocation not given. It was on day 63 after the first vaccine or placebo injection that samples were taken. Libraries were prepared by immunoSEQ multiplex PCR; TCRdb keeps only in-frame clonotypes and omits some of them. The table lists some 480,000 clones, around 88% of them singletons. Sequenced material: peripheral blood, taken in a trial of Ad26.COV2.S vaccine versus placebo. Receptor source: a person between 18 and 59 years old who received the Ad26.COV2.S COVID-19 vaccine or a placebo.

In this sample, this clone turned up a few times. The genes are TRBV2 and TRBJ2-7, with TRBD2 matching 10 bases. J was trimmed by 3 bases and V by 8 bases; bases with no gene match: 7. This CDR3 has 14 residues. Germline V lookup: CDR1 SNHLY, CDR2 FYNNEI. CDR3 nucleotide sequence: TGTGCCAGCGCCCGGACTAGCGGTAACTACGAGCAGTACTTC. It encodes CASARTSGNYEQYF.

This chain connects TRBV5-1 to TRBJ2-2; TRBD2 matches at 9 bases. V gave up 4 bases and J gave up 6 bases; unmatched junction bases: 13. From germline, CDR1 is SGHRS and CDR2 YFSETQ. The CDR3 runs to 17 residues. The CDR3 loop reads CASSARLAAASAGELFF. The CDR3 bases are TGCGCCAGCAGCGCCCGACTAGCGGCGGCCTCCGCCGGGGAGCTGTTTTTT. Supplemented by reference TRBV5-1 and TRBJ2-2, the full variable domain reads KAGVTQTPRYLIKTRGQQVTLSCSPISGHRSVSWYQQTPGQGLQFLFEYFSETQRNKGNFPGRFSGRQFSNSRSEMNVSTLELGDSALYLCASSARLAAASAGELFFGEGSRLTVL.

This chain connects TRBV7-2 to TRBJ2-3; 14 bases align to TRBD2. This CDR3 spans 15 amino acids. With V trimmed by 5 bases and J by 4 bases, 2 bases remained unmatched. Germline-derived CDR1 and CDR2 are SGHTA and FQGNSA. The CDR3 bases are TGTGCCAGCAGCCTGACTAGCGGGAGGGCAGATACGCAGTATTTT. Amino acid sequence: CASSLTSGRADTQYF.

The V and J genes are TRBV7-2 and TRBJ2-5, with 8 bases fitting TRBD1. CDR1 is SGHTA and CDR2 is FQGNSA in the germline V gene. V was pared by 4 bases and J by 1 base, with 2 bases of the junction left unmatched. The CDR3 consists of 14 residues. The CDR3 coding sequence is TGTGCCAGCAGCTCGACAGGGGCCCAAGAGACCCAGTACTTC. It codes for CASSSTGAQETQYF.

The V call is TRBV7-8, the J call TRBJ2-1; 15 positions match TRBD2. V lost 5 bases and J lost 0; bases outside the gene matches: 8. The V gene's germline CDR1 is SGHVS and CDR2 FQNEAQ. The CDR3 is made up of 19 amino acids. The CDR3 DNA reads TGTGCCAGCAGCCGAGACGGACTAGCGGGAGGGGGCTCCTACAATGAGCAGTTCTTC. Its translation is CASSRDGLAGGGSYNEQFF.

The chain links TRBV7-2 to TRBJ2-2; 13 bases align to TRBD2. This CDR3 contains 15 residues. Per germline, CDR1 SGHTA and CDR2 FQGNSA. V lost 5 bases and J lost 5; bases outside the gene matches: 2. The CDR3 DNA sequence: TGTGCCAGCAGCGCGGGACTAGCGGGAACCGGGGAGCTGTTTTTT. It specifies CASSAGLAGTGELFF.

This clone turned up a few times. This rearrangement joins TRBV10-3 to TRBJ1-3; TRBD1 matches 7 bases. Trimming took 6 bases from V and 2 from J; bases not matched to a gene: 7. CDR3 length: 15 residues. CDR1 and CDR2 (germline): ENHRY, SYGVKD. The CDR3 bases are TGTGCCATCAGGGAGGTGGGACAGCCTGGAAACACCATATATTTT. Translation gives CAIREVGQPGNTIYF.

The chain has TRBV28 and TRBJ2-3; D call uncertain. The CDR3 contains 14 residues. From germline, CDR1 is MDHEN and CDR2 SYDVKM. V gave up 5 bases and J gave up 1 base, with 10 bases separating them. CDR3 sequence: CASSDIQGTDTQYF. In nucleotides, the CDR3 is TGTGCCAGCAGTGACATTCAGGGCACAGATACGCAGTATTTT.

As concerns this clone: Within the sample, other DNA sequences also encode this same CDR3. For the CDR3, the DNA is TGCAGCGTTGAGGGGGGACGGGAGCAGTACTTC. It yields the protein CSVEGGREQYF. The chain is built from TRBV29-1 and TRBJ2-7, with D possibly being TRBD2 (6 bases). CDR3 length: 11 amino acids. V was shortened by 3 bases and J by 7 bases, with 10 bases between the two germline ends. Germline V gene lookup returns CDR1 SQVTM and CDR2 ANQGSEA.

The rearrangement joins TRBV10-3 to TRBJ1-2; D uncertain. Trimming stripped 10 bases from V and 6 bases from J, with 27 bases between. The germline V gene encodes CDR1 ENHRY and CDR2 SYGVKD. The CDR3 spans 16 residues. CDR3 DNA: TGTGCCACATCACGGGAAGGGCAGTCCTACCGAGATGGCTACACCTTC. This encodes CATSREGQSYRDGYTF.

V and J are TRBV30 and TRBJ2-1; 9 nucleotides line up with TRBD2. The V segment lost 3 bases and the J segment 3 bases; nucleotides outside the gene matches: 18. CDR1 is GTSNPN and CDR2 is SVGIG in the germline V gene (reference sequence). CDR3 length equals 19 residues. DNA of the CDR3: TGTGCCTGGAGGGGGACGACAGCGGGGGGCTGGCGTGTCTACAATGAGCAGTTCTTC. Amino acids: CAWRGTTAGGWRVYNEQFF.

This sequence joins TRBV27 and TRBJ2-7; D is perhaps TRBD2 (7 bases). The V and J ends lost 2 bases and 9 bases respectively, with 17 bases between them. The CDR3 is 14 amino acids. The germline gives CDR1 MNHEY, CDR2 SMNVEV (reference sequence). The CDR3 spells CASSLGGGGPGQYF. The CDR3 nucleotides are TGTGCCAGCAGTTTAGGGGGAGGGGGTCCAGGGCAGTACTTC.

V and J are TRBV19 and TRBJ2-7; TRBD1 might be the D (5 bases). V dropped 3 bases and J dropped 4 bases, with 16 bases sitting between them. Germline V gene data show CDR1 as LNHDA and CDR2 as SQIVND (reference sequence). CDR3 size: 15 residues. CDR3 residues: CASSIRAGFGYEQYF. CDR3 DNA: TGTGCCAGTAGTATCAGGGCCGGGTTCGGTTACGAGCAGTACTTC.

The genes are TRBV6-5 and TRBJ2-7, with D possibly being TRBD2 (7 bases). Trimming removed 5 bases from V and 5 bases from J, with 16 bases in between. The CDR3 is made up of 14 amino acids. From germline, CDR1 is MNHEY and CDR2 SVGAGI. CDR3 sequence reads: CASSIQRDIHEQYF. The CDR3 DNA is TGTGCCAGCAGTATCCAGCGGGACATCCACGAGCAGTACTTC.

The chain combines TRBV5-1 with TRBJ1-1; the D gene is possibly TRBD1 (5 bases). Germline values: CDR1 SGHRS, CDR2 YFSETQ. The CDR3 length is 13 residues. The V and J ends lost 3 bases and 11 bases respectively, with 17 bases between them. The CDR3: CASSSPGSGEAFF. The CDR3 DNA reads as TGCGCCAGCAGCTCCCCAGGGAGTGGAGAGGCTTTCTTT.

This chain links TRBV5-1 with TRBJ1-3, with D possibly TRBD1 on 5 matching bases. There are 16 residues in the CDR3. Germline V CDR1 and CDR2: SGHRS, YFSETQ. V was cut by 0 bases and J by 0 bases, with 10 bases left in between. CDR3 sequence (DNA): TGCGCCAGCAGCTTGGGGGGCCGCCACTCTGGAAACACCATATATTTT. Its translation: CASSLGGRHSGNTIYF.

V gene TRBV6-6 combines with J gene TRBJ2-7, with TRBD1 as a possible D gene (6 bases). Trimming stripped 0 bases from V and 3 bases from J, with 9 bases between. Looked up from germline, CDR1 is MNHNY and CDR2 is SVGAGI (reference sequence). The CDR3 runs to 14 residues. The DNA for the CDR3 is TGTGCCAGCAGTTACTCGAGCAGGGGCTACGAGCAGTACTTC. Its translation is CASSYSSRGYEQYF.

V usage is TRBV7-8 and J usage is TRBJ2-1; 8 bases line up with TRBD2. Germline V gives CDR1 SGHVS, CDR2 FQNEAQ. This CDR3 contains 16 residues. The V and J ends lost 5 bases and 6 bases, in that order; junction bases with no gene match: 12. The CDR3 spells CASSSKTSVSTNEQFF. The CDR3 nucleotides are TGTGCCAGCAGCAGCAAGACTAGCGTCTCCACCAATGAGCAGTTCTTC.

This chain links TRBV2 with TRBJ1-1; D not certain. In germline, CDR1 is SNHLY, CDR2 FYNNEI. This CDR3 has 11 residues. V lost 3 bases to trimming and J lost 8 bases, with 7 bases between them. The CDR3 nucleotides read TGTGCCAGCAGTGAGGCAGAGGAAGCTTTCTTT. Its protein product is CASSEAEEAFF.

This rearrangement joins TRBV18 to TRBJ2-7; 11 bases match TRBD1. The junction had 5 bases not matched to a gene; V was cut back by 4 bases and J by 6 bases. Per the germline V gene, CDR1 is KGHSH and CDR2 is LQKENI. This CDR3 has 14 amino acids. CDR3 DNA: TGTGCCAGCTCACGCCGGGACAGGGGGGGCGAGCAGTACTTC. Translated, it gives CASSRRDRGGEQYF.

V and J are TRBV15 and TRBJ2-7; 9 nucleotides align to TRBD1. This CDR3 is 14 amino acids long. CDR1 is LNHNV, CDR2 YYDKDF, per germline (reference sequence). The J segment lost 5 bases and the V segment lost 1 base, leaving 3 bases of the junction unmatched. The DNA for the CDR3 is TGTGCCACCAGCAGAGGCGGGACAGGGAACGAGCAGTACTTC. It yields the protein CATSRGGTGNEQYF.